Shown below are 19 T cell receptor beta chains from a single sample sequenced in a study of vaccination effects on CD4 cells after COVID-19. The table came from immunoSEQ multiplex PCR; TCRdb's copy has only in-frame clones and leaves some out. The data show tens of thousands of clones, roughly four fifths seen once. The antigens of these receptors remain unknown. Scientists isolated CD4+ T cells after an approximately 11-day culture period ended. Vaccine administered to participants consisted of two doses of either BNT162b2 or mRNA-1273. Sequences were derived from CD4+ T cells from PBMCs cultured without peptide, sampled after COVID-19 vaccination. These receptor sequences come from a human donor who received a COVID-19 vaccine.

The rearrangement joins TRBV18 to TRBJ2-1; no clear D. Germline V gene sequence: CDR1 KGHSH, CDR2 LQKENI. The CDR3 sequence is 16 residues long. Trimming cost V 6 bases and J 10 bases, with 25 bases left between them. CDR3 amino acids: CASSPDLGYRPREQFF. The CDR3 DNA follows: TGTGCCAGCTCCCCTGATTTAGGTTATCGACCTCGGGAGCAGTTCTTC.

J is TRBJ2-4 and V is TRBV3-1 (or the pseudogene TRBV3-2); D is unresolved. The CDR3 contains 12 residues. V lost 2 bases to trimming and J lost 11 bases, with 10 bases between them. Germline V gene data show CDR1 as LGHDT and CDR2 as YNNKEL (reference sequence). The CDR3 DNA sequence: TGTGCCAGCAGCCAAATGCAGGCTCTTCAGTACTTC. This codes for CASSQMQALQYF.

The J gene is TRBJ2-2, the V gene TRBV4-1; D call uncertain. Trimming shortened V by 1 base and J by 1 base, and 10 bases separated the two germline ends. There are 16 residues in the CDR3. In germline, CDR1 is MGHRA, CDR2 YSYEKL. The CDR3 here is CASSQAAMRNTGELFF. CDR3 coding DNA: TGCGCCAGCAGCCAAGCGGCAATGCGGAACACCGGGGAGCTGTTTTTT.

V and J are TRBV6-5 and TRBJ2-3, with D possibly matching TRBD1 (5 bases). The CDR3 consists of 15 residues. The V gene's germline CDR1 is MNHEY and CDR2 SVGAGI. With 6 bases removed from V and 2 bases from J, the gap between germline ends came to 15 bases. CDR3 nucleotides: TGTGCCAGCAGCTACGAAAAGGGGCTCACAGATACGCAGTATTTT. This sequence encodes CASSYEKGLTDTQYF.

This chain links TRBV9 with TRBJ1-1; D unclear. The CDR3 is 12 amino acids. V lost 3 bases and J lost 3, with 6 bases in between. CDR1 and CDR2 (germline): SGDLS, YYNGEE. The DNA of the CDR3 is TGTGCCAGCAGCGCCGCCGACACTGAAGCTTTCTTT. Protein product: CASSAADTEAFF.

The chain carries TRBV5-8 and TRBJ2-5; 11 bases align to TRBD1. Germline assignment: CDR1 SGHTS and CDR2 YDEGEE. J gave up 2 bases and V 7 bases, and 10 bases lay outside the gene matches. The CDR3 runs to 16 residues. The CDR3 DNA is TGTGCCAGCCCGACCTGGGACAGGGGGTTACAAGAGACCCAGTACTTC. It yields the protein CASPTWDRGLQETQYF.

V is TRBV6-5 and J is TRBJ1-1; 11 positions match TRBD1. Losses at the gene ends were 6 bases for V and 3 bases for J; bases not matched to a gene: 6. Germline-derived CDR1 and CDR2 are MNHEY and SVGAGI. CDR3 length: 15 amino acids. CDR3 region: CASRIGTGGDTEAFF. CDR3 sequence (DNA): TGTGCCAGCAGGATAGGGACAGGGGGTGACACTGAAGCTTTCTTT.

This clone was counted a few times. The chain joins TRBV5-1 to TRBJ1-4; D call uncertain. The germline V gene has CDR1 SGHRS and CDR2 YFSETQ. The germline V and J ends were trimmed by 3 bases and 4 bases, with 10 bases remaining between them. The CDR3 covers 14 residues. CDR3 residues: CASSWRGINEKLFF. The CDR3 nucleotides are TGCGCCAGCAGCTGGCGAGGGATTAATGAAAAACTGTTTTTT. Complete variable domain (other parts from reference TRBV5-1 and TRBJ1-4): KAGVTQTPRYLIKTRGQQVTLSCSPISGHRSVSWYQQTPGQGLQFLFEYFSETQRNKGNFPGRFSGRQFSNSRSEMNVSTLELGDSALYLCASSWRGINEKLFFGSGTQLSVL.

The rearrangement links TRBV7-2 to TRBJ1-1; TRBD1 matches at 8 bases. In germline, CDR1 is SGHTA, CDR2 FQGNSA. This CDR3 has 16 amino acids. With 5 bases clipped from V and 1 base from J, the junction kept 9 bases outside the gene matches. In DNA, the CDR3 is TGTGCCAGCAGCCGCTTAGGCGGGACAGGGAACACTGAAGCTTTCTTT. Protein sequence: CASSRLGGTGNTEAFF.

The J gene is TRBJ2-7, the V gene TRBV25-1; 10 bases match TRBD2. This CDR3 spans 14 amino acids. Looked up from germline, CDR1 is MGHDK and CDR2 is SYGVNS. The V gene end was trimmed by 7 bases and the J gene end by 2 bases; junction bases not matched to a gene: 5. CDR3: CASKTSGEAYEQYV. The CDR3 bases are TGTGCCAGCAAAACTAGCGGGGAGGCCTACGAGCAGTACGTC.

The chain recombines TRBV5-6 with TRBJ2-5; D gene unclear. The CDR3 has 14 amino acids. Germline V gene sequence: CDR1 SGHDT, CDR2 YYEEEE. Trimming removed 6 bases from V and 2 bases from J, with 14 bases in between. CDR3 nucleotide sequence: TGTGCCAGCAAGGGCAGCCTTGCTCAAGAGACCCAGTACTTC. Encoded protein: CASKGSLAQETQYF.

CDR3 region: CASSRQENEQFF. CDR3 DNA sequence: TGTGCCAGCAGTAGACAGGAAAATGAGCAGTTCTTC. This chain uses TRBV2 with TRBJ2-1; the D gene is possibly TRBD1 (6 bases). The germline V gene has CDR1 SNHLY and CDR2 FYNNEI. This CDR3 spans 12 amino acids. Between the trimmed V and J ends, which lost 5 bases and 7 bases, there was a span of 9 bases.

The chain employs TRBV6-1 and TRBJ1-3; tentative D call: TRBD1 (5 bases). The CDR3 runs to 15 residues. Trimming took off 0 bases at V and 5 bases at J, with 11 bases between the two ends. From germline, CDR1 is MNHNS and CDR2 SASEGT. Here the CDR3 reads CASSEAGTGRNTIYF. CDR3 DNA: TGTGCCAGCAGTGAAGCGGGTACAGGTAGAAACACCATATATTTT.

The rearrangement joins TRBV5-1 to TRBJ1-3; 7 nucleotides agree with TRBD1. V trimming: 4 bases; J trimming: 0 bases; junction bases outside the gene matches: 7. This CDR3 region has 16 residues. CDR1 is SGHRS, CDR2 YFSETQ, per germline. The chain's CDR3 is CASSRDSLSSGNTIYF. For the CDR3, the DNA is TGCGCCAGCAGCCGGGACAGCCTGAGCTCTGGAAACACCATATATTTT.

The chain couples TRBV29-1 to TRBJ1-2; D may be TRBD1 (5 bases). Germline loops: CDR1 SQVTM, CDR2 ANQGSEA. Trimming took 4 bases from V and 1 from J, leaving 13 bases between them. The CDR3 length is 14 residues. The CDR3 loop is CSVVMGLSNYGYTF. CDR3 DNA: TGCAGCGTTGTCATGGGACTGAGTAACTATGGCTACACCTTC.

The V gene is TRBV5-1, the J gene TRBJ2-6, with TRBD2 matching 9 bases. Unmatched junction bases numbered 3, after V lost 0 bases and J lost 2 bases. CDR3 size: 17 residues. The V gene's germline CDR1 is SGHRS and CDR2 YFSETQ. CDR3 protein: CASSLERGVTGANVLTF. CDR3 nucleotide sequence: TGCGCCAGCAGCTTGGAGCGGGGGGTAACTGGGGCCAACGTCCTGACTTTC.

The chain recombines TRBV4-3 with TRBJ1-3; 10 bases match TRBD1. Trimming at V came to 2 bases and at J to 3 bases, leaving 10 bases not matched to a gene. The CDR3 has 18 amino acids. The germline CDR1 and CDR2 sequences are LGHNA and YSLEER. This CDR3 is CASSQQTGTGAIGNTIYF. The CDR3 region has the DNA TGCGCCAGCAGCCAACAAACCGGGACAGGGGCTATTGGAAACACCATATATTTT.

The V gene is TRBV10-2, the J gene TRBJ1-5; D gene ambiguous. Trimming shortened V by 4 bases and J by 5 bases, and 9 bases separated the two germline ends. Germline values: CDR1 WSHSY, CDR2 SAAADI. This CDR3 contains 13 residues. This CDR3 reads CASSVRFDQPQHF. CDR3 DNA sequence: TGCGCCAGCAGTGTTCGGTTTGATCAGCCCCAGCATTTT.

A few counts support this clone. The chain employs TRBV20-1 and TRBJ1-2; D remains unclear. The V gene lost 3 bases and the J gene lost 8 bases, with 10 bases spanning the gap. Per germline, CDR1 DFQATT and CDR2 SNEGSKA (reference sequence). The CDR3 loop spans 11 amino acids. The CDR3 loop reads CSASPRAGYTF. The CDR3 coding sequence is TGCAGTGCTAGTCCCCGGGCGGGCTACACCTTC.